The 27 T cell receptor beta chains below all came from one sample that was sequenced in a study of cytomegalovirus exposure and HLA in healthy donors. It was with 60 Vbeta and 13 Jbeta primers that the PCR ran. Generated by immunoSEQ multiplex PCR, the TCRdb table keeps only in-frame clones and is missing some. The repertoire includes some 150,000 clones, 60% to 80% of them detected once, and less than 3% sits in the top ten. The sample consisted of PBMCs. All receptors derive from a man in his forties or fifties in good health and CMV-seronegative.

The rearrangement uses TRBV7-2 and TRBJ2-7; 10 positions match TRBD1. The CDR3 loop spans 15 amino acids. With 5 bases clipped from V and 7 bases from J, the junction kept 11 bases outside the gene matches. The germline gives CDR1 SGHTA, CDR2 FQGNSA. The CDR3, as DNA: TGTGCCAGCAGCCGTTCAACCGGGACAGGGGTAGAGCAGTACTTC. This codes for CASSRSTGTGVEQYF.

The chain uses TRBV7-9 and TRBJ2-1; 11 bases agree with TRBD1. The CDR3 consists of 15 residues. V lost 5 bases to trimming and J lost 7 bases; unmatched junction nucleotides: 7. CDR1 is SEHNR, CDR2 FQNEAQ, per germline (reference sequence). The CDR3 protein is CASSPRDRGNNEQFF. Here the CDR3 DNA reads TGTGCCAGCAGCCCCCGGGACAGGGGGAATAATGAGCAGTTCTTC.

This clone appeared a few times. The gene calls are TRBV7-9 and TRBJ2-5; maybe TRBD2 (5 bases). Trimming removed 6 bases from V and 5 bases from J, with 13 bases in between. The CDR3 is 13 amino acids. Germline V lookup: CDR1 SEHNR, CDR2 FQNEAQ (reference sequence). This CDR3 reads CASRRTGGETQYF. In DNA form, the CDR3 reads TGTGCCAGCAGACGGACCGGAGGTGAGACCCAGTACTTC.

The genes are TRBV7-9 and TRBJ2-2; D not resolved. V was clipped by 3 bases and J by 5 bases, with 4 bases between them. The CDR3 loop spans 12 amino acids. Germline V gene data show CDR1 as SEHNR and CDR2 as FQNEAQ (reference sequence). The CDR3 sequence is CASSFRTGELFF. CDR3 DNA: TGTGCCAGCAGCTTCCGGACCGGGGAGCTGTTTTTT.

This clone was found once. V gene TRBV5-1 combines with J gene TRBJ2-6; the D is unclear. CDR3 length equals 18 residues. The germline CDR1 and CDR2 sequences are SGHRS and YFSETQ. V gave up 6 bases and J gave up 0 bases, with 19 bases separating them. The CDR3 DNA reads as TGCGCCAGCACTCCCCGCAGGTTACCGCTCTCTGGGGCCAACGTCCTGACTTTC. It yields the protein CASTPRRLPLSGANVLTF.

CDR3 loop: CASRTAGFAGELFF. CDR3 sequence (DNA): TGTGCCAGCAGAACGGCAGGGTTTGCCGGGGAGCTGTTTTTT. The V gene is TRBV6-1, the J gene TRBJ2-2; D might be TRBD1 (5 bases). This CDR3 has 14 amino acids. The ends were cut back, 6 bases at V and 6 bases at J, with 14 bases in the middle. From germline, CDR1 is MNHNS and CDR2 SASEGT.

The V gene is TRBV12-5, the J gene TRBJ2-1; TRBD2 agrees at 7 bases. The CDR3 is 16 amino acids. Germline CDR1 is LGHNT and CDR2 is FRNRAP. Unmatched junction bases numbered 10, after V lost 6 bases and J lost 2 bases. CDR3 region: CASGTTSVTTYNEQFF. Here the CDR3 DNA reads TGTGCTAGTGGAACCACTAGCGTGACTACCTACAATGAGCAGTTCTTC.

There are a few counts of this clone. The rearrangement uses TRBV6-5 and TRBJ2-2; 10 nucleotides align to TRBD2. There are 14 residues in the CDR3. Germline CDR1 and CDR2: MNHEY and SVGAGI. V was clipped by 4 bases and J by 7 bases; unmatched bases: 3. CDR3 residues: CASSLAGGHGELFF. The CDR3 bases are TGTGCCAGCAGTTTAGCGGGAGGCCACGGGGAGCTGTTTTTT.

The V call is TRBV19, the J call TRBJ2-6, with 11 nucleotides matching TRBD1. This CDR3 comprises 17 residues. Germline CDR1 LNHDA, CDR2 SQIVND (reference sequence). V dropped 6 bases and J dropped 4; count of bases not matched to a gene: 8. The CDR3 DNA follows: TGTGCCAGTAGGATCCGGGACAGGGGGTCAGGGGCCAACGTCCTGACTTTC. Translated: CASRIRDRGSGANVLTF.

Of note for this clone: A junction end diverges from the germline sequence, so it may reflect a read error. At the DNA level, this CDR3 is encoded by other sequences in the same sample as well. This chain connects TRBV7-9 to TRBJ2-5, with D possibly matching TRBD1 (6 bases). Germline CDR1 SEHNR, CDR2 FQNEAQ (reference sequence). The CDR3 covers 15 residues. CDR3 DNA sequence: TGTGCCAGCAGCCCAACGGACAGCTGGGGAGAGACTCAGTACTTC. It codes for CASSPTDSWGETQYF. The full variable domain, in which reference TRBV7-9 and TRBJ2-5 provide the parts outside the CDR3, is DTGVSQNPRHKITKRGQNVTFRCDPISEHNRLYWYRQTLGQGPEFLTYFQNEAQLEKSRLLSDRFSAERPKGSFSTLEIQRTEQGDSAMYLCASSPTDSWGETQYFGPGTRLLVL.

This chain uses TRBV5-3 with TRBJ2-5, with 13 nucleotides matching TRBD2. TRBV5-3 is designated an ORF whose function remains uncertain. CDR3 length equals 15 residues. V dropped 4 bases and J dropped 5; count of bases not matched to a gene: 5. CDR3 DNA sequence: TGTGCCAGAAGCAGGAGGACTAGCGGGAGTGAGACCCAGTACTTC. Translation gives CARSRRTSGSETQYF.

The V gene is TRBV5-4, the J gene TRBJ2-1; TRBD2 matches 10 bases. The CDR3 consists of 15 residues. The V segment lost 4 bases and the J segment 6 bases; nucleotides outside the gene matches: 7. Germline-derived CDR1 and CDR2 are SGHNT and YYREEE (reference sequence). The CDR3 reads CASSPGTSVANEQFF. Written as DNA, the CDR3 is TGTGCCAGCAGCCCCGGGACTAGCGTTGCCAATGAGCAGTTCTTC.

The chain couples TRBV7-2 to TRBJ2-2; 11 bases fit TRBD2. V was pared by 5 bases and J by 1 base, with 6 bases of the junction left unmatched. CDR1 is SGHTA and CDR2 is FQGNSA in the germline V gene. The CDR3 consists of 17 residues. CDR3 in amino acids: CASSPRLAGGNTGELFF. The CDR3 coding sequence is TGTGCCAGCAGCCCGCGGCTAGCGGGGGGGAACACCGGGGAGCTGTTTTTT.

The CDR3 coding sequence is TGTGCCAGCAGCTGGCGACTAGCGAATGAGCAGTTCTTC. Translation: CASSWRLANEQFF. The chain carries TRBV7-8 and TRBJ2-1, with 8 bases lining up with TRBD2. The germline V gene has CDR1 SGHVS and CDR2 FQNEAQ. Trimming at V came to 4 bases and at J to 7 bases, leaving 3 bases not matched to a gene. The CDR3 is 13 amino acids.

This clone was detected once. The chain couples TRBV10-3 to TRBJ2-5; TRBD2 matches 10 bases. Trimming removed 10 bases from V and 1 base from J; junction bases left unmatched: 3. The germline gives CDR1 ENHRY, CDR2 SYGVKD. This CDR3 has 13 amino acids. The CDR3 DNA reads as TGTGCCACCCGGACTAGCGGCCAAGAGACCCAGTACTTC. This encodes CATRTSGQETQYF.

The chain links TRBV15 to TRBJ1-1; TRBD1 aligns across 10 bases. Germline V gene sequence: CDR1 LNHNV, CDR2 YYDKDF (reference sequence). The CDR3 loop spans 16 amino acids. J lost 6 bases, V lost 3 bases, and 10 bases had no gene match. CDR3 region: CATSSHLTGGKAEAFF. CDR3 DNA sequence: TGTGCCACCAGCAGCCACCTGACAGGGGGCAAGGCTGAAGCTTTCTTT.

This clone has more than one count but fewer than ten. The DNA of the CDR3 is TGTGCCAGCGGCCCGGGACAGAATACAGATACGCAGTATTTT. It is translated as CASGPGQNTDTQYF. The rearrangement links TRBV27 to TRBJ2-3; 7 bases match TRBD1. Germline V gene data show CDR1 as MNHEY and CDR2 as SMNVEV (reference sequence). The CDR3 has 14 residues. With V trimmed by 8 bases and J by 3 bases, 8 bases remained unmatched.

CDR3 sequence (DNA): TGTGCCAGCCTAATACAGGGGGCAGGAGAGACCCAGTACTTC. Protein product: CASLIQGAGETQYF. The rearrangement joins TRBV6-6 to TRBJ2-5, with 9 bases that match TRBD1. The CDR3 has 14 residues. CDR1 MNHNY and CDR2 SVGAGI come from the germline V gene (reference sequence). V trimming: 8 bases; J trimming: 4 bases; junction bases outside the gene matches: 8.

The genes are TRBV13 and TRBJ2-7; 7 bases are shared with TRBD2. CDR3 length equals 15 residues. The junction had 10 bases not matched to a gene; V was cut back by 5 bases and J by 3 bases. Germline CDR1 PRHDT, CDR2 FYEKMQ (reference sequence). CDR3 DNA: TGTGCCAGCAGCCCCCGGGCTAGCGGAATCTACGAGCAGTACTTC. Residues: CASSPRASGIYEQYF.

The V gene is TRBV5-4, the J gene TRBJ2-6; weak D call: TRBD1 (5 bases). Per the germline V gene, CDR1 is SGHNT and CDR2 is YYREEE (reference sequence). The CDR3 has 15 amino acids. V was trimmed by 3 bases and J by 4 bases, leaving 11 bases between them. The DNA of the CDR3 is TGTGCCAGCAGCTCTAGGGGTACCGGGGCCAACGTCCTGACTTTC. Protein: CASSSRGTGANVLTF.

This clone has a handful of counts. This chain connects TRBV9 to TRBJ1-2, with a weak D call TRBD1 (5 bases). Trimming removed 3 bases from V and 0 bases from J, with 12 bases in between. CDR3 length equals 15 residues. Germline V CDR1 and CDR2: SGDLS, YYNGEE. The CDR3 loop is CASSEGQETNYGYTF. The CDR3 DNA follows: TGTGCCAGCAGCGAGGGGCAAGAAACTAACTATGGCTACACCTTC.

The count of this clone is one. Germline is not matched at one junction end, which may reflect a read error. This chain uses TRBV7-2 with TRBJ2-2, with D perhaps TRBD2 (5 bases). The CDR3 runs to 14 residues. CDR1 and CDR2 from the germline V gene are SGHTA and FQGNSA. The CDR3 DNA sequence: TGTGCCAGCGGTGAGAGTTCGAGCACCGGGGAGCTGTCTTTT. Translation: CASGESSSTGELSF.

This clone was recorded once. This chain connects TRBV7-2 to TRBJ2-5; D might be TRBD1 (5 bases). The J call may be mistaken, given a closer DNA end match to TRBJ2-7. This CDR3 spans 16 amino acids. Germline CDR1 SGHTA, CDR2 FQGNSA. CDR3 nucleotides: TGTGCCAGCAGCCCCGACAGTAGTCACCCAACCTACGAGCAGTACTTC. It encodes CASSPDSSHPTYEQYF.

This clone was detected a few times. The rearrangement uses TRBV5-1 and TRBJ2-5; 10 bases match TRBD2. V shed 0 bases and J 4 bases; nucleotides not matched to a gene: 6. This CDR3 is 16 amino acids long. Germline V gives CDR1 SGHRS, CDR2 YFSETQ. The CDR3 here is CASSLGAGGSRETQYF. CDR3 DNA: TGCGCCAGCAGCTTGGGAGCGGGGGGGAGTCGAGAGACCCAGTACTTC.

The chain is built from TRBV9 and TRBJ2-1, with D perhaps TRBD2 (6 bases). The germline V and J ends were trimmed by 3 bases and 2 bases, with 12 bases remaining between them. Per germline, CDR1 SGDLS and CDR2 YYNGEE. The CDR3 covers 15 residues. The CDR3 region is CASSARDRPYNEQFF. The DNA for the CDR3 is TGTGCCAGCAGCGCGCGGGACCGACCCTACAATGAGCAGTTCTTC. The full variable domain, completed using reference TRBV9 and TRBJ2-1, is DSGVTQTPKHLITATGQRVTLRCSPRSGDLSVYWYQQSLDQGLQFLIQYYNGEERAKGNILERFSAQQFPDLHSELNLSSLELGDSALYFCASSARDRPYNEQFFGPGTRLTVL.

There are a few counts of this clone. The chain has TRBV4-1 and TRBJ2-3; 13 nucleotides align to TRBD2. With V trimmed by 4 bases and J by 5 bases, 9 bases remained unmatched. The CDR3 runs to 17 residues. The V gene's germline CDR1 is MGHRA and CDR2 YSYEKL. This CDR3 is CASSRVGTSGVGDTQYF. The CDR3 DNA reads TGCGCCAGCAGCCGAGTGGGGACTAGCGGGGTGGGAGATACGCAGTATTTT.

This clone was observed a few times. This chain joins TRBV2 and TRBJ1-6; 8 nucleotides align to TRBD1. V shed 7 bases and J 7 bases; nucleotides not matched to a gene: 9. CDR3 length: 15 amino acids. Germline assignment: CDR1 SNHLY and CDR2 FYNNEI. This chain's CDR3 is CASIPRDRFNSPLHF. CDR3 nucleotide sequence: TGTGCCAGCATCCCCCGGGACAGGTTCAATTCACCCCTCCACTTT. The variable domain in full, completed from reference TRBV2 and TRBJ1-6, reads EPEVTQTPSHQVTQMGQEVILRCVPISNHLYFYWYRQILGQKVEFLVSFYNNEISEKSEIFDDQFSVERPDGSNFTLKIRSTKLEDSAMYFCASIPRDRFNSPLHFGNGTRLTVT.